These 28 T cell receptor beta chains were sequenced from one sample in a study of T cell repertoires in cytomegalovirus infection. In TCRdb, the reads were re-called with MiXCR into one record per CDR3 protein. The sample has over 450,000 distinct CDR3 sequences, roughly 12% seen once. The sample comprised PBMCs. The receptor set was obtained from a human donor in good health (CMV status not recorded). Some clones in this sample may be carry-over from other donors' samples.

There are a few counts of this clonotype. The CDR3 region has the DNA TGTGCCAGCAGCTCACTATATGGTTTTGAGACCCAGTACTTC. Its protein product is CASSSLYGFETQYF. V and J are TRBV3-1 and TRBJ2-5; no definite D call. Germline CDR1 is LGHDT and CDR2 is YNNKEL (reference sequence). Trimming took 5 bases from V and 5 from J, leaving 15 bases between them. The CDR3 has 14 amino acids.

V usage is TRBV23-1 and J usage is TRBJ1-1; D remains ambiguous. TRBV23-1 falls under the ORF class, with uncertain function. The CDR3 is 12 residues long. Trimming shortened V by 4 bases and J by 10 bases, and 13 bases separated the two germline ends. The CDR3 here is CASSREDKGAFF. As DNA, the CDR3 is TGCGCCAGCAGTCGCGAAGACAAGGGAGCTTTCTTT.

This clonotype was seen ten or more times. The chain uses TRBV7-8 and TRBJ2-2; 10 bases are a match to TRBD1. This CDR3 contains 17 residues. Germline V gene sequence: CDR1 SGHVS, CDR2 FQNEAQ. V shed 1 base, J shed 5 bases, and the junction held 7 bases outside the gene matches. The CDR3 is CASSLGAGTGDTGELFF. For the CDR3, the DNA is TGTGCCAGCAGCTTAGGAGCCGGGACAGGGGATACCGGGGAGCTGTTTTTT.

The V and J genes are TRBV29-1 and TRBJ2-1; 10 bases are a match to TRBD2. The junction had 5 bases not matched to a gene; V was cut back by 5 bases and J by 4 bases. The CDR3 length is 14 residues. Germline-derived CDR1 and CDR2 are SQVTM and ANQGSEA. This CDR3 reads CSVLKREGYNEQFF. CDR3 DNA sequence: TGCAGCGTTCTCAAGCGGGAGGGATACAATGAGCAGTTCTTC.

This clonotype was recorded at least ten times. The V gene is TRBV7-6, the J gene TRBJ1-2, with D perhaps matching TRBD1 (6 bases). Trimming pared 5 bases from V and 4 bases from J, leaving 14 bases between. Germline V gene data show CDR1 as SGHVS and CDR2 as FNYEAQ. This CDR3 has 14 amino acids. Here the CDR3 reads CASSPTDSPYGYTF. CDR3 bases: TGTGCCAGCAGCCCTACGGACAGTCCCTATGGCTACACCTTC.

V gene TRBV29-1 combines with J gene TRBJ1-2; no firm D call. The germline CDR1 and CDR2 sequences are SQVTM and ANQGSEA. V lost 6 bases and J lost 2, with 16 bases in between. CDR3 length equals 14 residues. CDR3: CSVPREGGNYGYTF. CDR3 bases: TGCAGCGTCCCTAGGGAGGGAGGCAACTATGGCTACACCTTC.

This clonotype was seen many times. The rearrangement uses TRBV28 and TRBJ1-1; the D gene is possibly TRBD1 (6 bases). Germline V gene sequence: CDR1 MDHEN, CDR2 SYDVKM. The CDR3 covers 13 residues. The V and J ends lost 2 bases and 4 bases respectively, with 8 bases between them. CDR3 DNA: TGTGCCAGCAGTTTACCAGGGGTCACTGAAGCTTTCTTT. Its translation: CASSLPGVTEAFF.

A few counts support this clonotype. J is TRBJ2-5 and V is TRBV3-1; TRBD2 is a possible D gene (5 bases). V dropped 3 bases and J dropped 5 bases, with 13 bases sitting between them. Germline-derived CDR1 and CDR2 are LGHDT and YNNKEL (reference sequence). The CDR3 covers 14 residues. The CDR3 coding sequence is TGTGCCAGCAGCCAGTCCGGGGTCGGCGAGACCCAGTACTTC. The encoded protein is CASSQSGVGETQYF.

V usage is TRBV5-4 and J usage is TRBJ2-7; D is perhaps TRBD1 or TRBD2 (5 bases each). Trimming removed 4 bases from V and 0 bases from J, with 14 bases in between. The length of the CDR3 is 15 residues. CDR1 SGHNT and CDR2 YYREEE come from the germline V gene (reference sequence). CDR3 bases: TGTGCCAGCAGCCCGGAGGCAGGGAGCTCCTACGAGCAGTACTTC. Its protein is CASSPEAGSSYEQYF.

This clonotype has ten or more counts. CDR3 region: CASSAFGAGGHNEQFF. In nucleotides, the CDR3 is TGTGCCAGCAGCGCGTTCGGGGCGGGGGGACACAATGAGCAGTTCTTC. This chain joins TRBV12-3 or TRBV12-4 and TRBJ2-1, with 8 bases identical to TRBD2. The trim removed 6 bases at V and 5 bases at J, leaving 12 bases unmatched. This CDR3 has 16 residues.

This chain's CDR3 is CASSLMASTEAFF. As DNA, the CDR3 is TGTGCCAGCAGCTTAATGGCCAGCACTGAAGCTTTCTTT. V is TRBV7-3 and J is TRBJ1-1; no clear D. V lost 1 base and J lost 4, with 7 bases in between. The CDR3 extends over 13 amino acids. The germline V gene has CDR1 SGHTA and CDR2 FQGTGA.

This clonotype came up many times. The chain has TRBV7-8 and TRBJ2-2; TRBD2 agrees at 7 bases. CDR3 size: 18 residues. The V and J ends lost 7 bases and 0 bases, in that order; junction bases with no gene match: 14. The V gene's germline CDR1 is SGHVS and CDR2 FQNEAQ. The CDR3 DNA sequence: TGTGCCAGCATCATTACTTTTTTCGGGACTACGAACACCGGGGAGCTGTTTTTT. This gives the protein CASIITFFGTTNTGELFF.

This clonotype was detected a few times. J is TRBJ2-7 and V is TRBV12-3 or TRBV12-4; tentatively, D is TRBD1 or TRBD2 (5 bases each). The CDR3 runs to 15 residues. Trimming removed 2 bases from V and 6 bases from J, with 17 bases in between. Here the CDR3 reads CASSLRRDRGAEQYF. The CDR3 DNA is TGTGCCAGCAGTTTAAGAAGAGACCGAGGGGCCGAGCAGTACTTC.

The rearrangement links TRBV19 to TRBJ1-5; TRBD1 is a possible D gene (5 bases). V was trimmed by 8 bases and J by 6 bases, leaving 14 bases between them. From germline, CDR1 is LNHDA and CDR2 SQIVND (reference sequence). CDR3 length equals 13 residues. The DNA for the CDR3 is TGTGCCAGTGTCCCTCCCGGGGGTCAGCCCCAGCATTTT. Encoded protein: CASVPPGGQPQHF.

At least ten counts were recorded for this clonotype. The chain employs TRBV12-3 or TRBV12-4 and TRBJ2-7; 7 positions match TRBD2. V lost 6 bases to trimming and J lost 4 bases; unmatched junction nucleotides: 9. CDR3 length: 14 residues. The CDR3 is CASSPMGGGYEQYF. The CDR3 DNA reads TGTGCCAGCAGCCCCATGGGGGGAGGGTACGAGCAGTACTTC.

This clonotype occurred many times. The CDR3 nucleotides read TGTGCCAGCAGCCCGGGACTAGCGGGAGGGAAATTAAAATACAATGAGCAGTTCTTC. It yields the protein CASSPGLAGGKLKYNEQFF. This sequence joins TRBV7-3 and TRBJ2-1, with 16 bases identical to TRBD2. The CDR3 consists of 19 residues. The junction had 11 bases not matched to a gene; V was cut back by 5 bases and J by 4 bases. Germline V CDR1 and CDR2: SGHTA, FQGTGA.

The chain is built from TRBV11-3 and TRBJ1-2; D unresolved. The CDR3 is 13 amino acids. Per germline, CDR1 SGHNT and CDR2 YENEEA. V shed 3 bases and J shed 7 bases, with 12 bases lying between them. CDR3 sequence reads: CASSFETPTGYTF. For the CDR3, the DNA is TGTGCCAGCAGCTTTGAGACGCCCACTGGCTACACCTTC.

This sequence joins TRBV6-2 or TRBV6-3 and TRBJ2-5; 8 bases are a match to TRBD2. Unmatched junction bases numbered 15, after V lost 11 bases and J lost 4 bases. This CDR3 has 15 amino acids. Germline lookup yields CDR1 MNHEY and CDR2 SVGEGT. CDR3 DNA sequence: TGTGCCGGACGGGTAAGCGGGAGTTTCGGAGAGACCCAGTACTTC. It translates to CAGRVSGSFGETQYF.

There are many counts of this clonotype. This chain links TRBV10-3 with TRBJ2-7; no definite D call. CDR1 and CDR2 from the germline V gene are ENHRY and SYGVKD. The CDR3 has 13 residues. Deletions cut 9 bases from V and 1 base from J, with 13 bases between. CDR3 nucleotides: TGTGCCATGACCGACAACCTATCCTACGAGCAGTACTTC. This translates into CAMTDNLSYEQYF.

This clonotype has at least ten counts. The chain uses TRBV4-1 and TRBJ1-2; unclear D gene. In germline, CDR1 is MGHRA, CDR2 YSYEKL. The CDR3 contains 14 residues. V was clipped by 0 bases and J by 4 bases, with 9 bases between them. CDR3 in amino acids: CASSQEARTYGYTF. CDR3 nucleotides: TGCGCCAGCAGCCAAGAAGCCAGGACCTATGGCTACACCTTC.

The rearrangement joins TRBV10-3 to TRBJ2-2, with 9 nucleotides matching TRBD2. Germline CDR1 and CDR2: ENHRY and SYGVKD. After removal of 10 bases from V and 7 bases from J, the junction contained 10 bases not matched to a gene. This CDR3 comprises 14 residues. CDR3 in DNA: TGTGCCACCAGAGGTAGCGGGAGTCTCGGGGAGCTGTTTTTT. Its translation is CATRGSGSLGELFF.

This clonotype was found many times. J is TRBJ2-1 and V is TRBV7-2; TRBD1 matches at 9 bases. This CDR3 is built from 14 residues. The junction had 7 bases not matched to a gene; V was cut back by 5 bases and J by 8 bases. Germline V gene lookup returns CDR1 SGHTA and CDR2 FQGNSA. The CDR3 here is CASSPGTGLDEQFF. The CDR3 DNA is TGTGCCAGCAGCCCCGGGACAGGGTTGGATGAGCAGTTCTTC.

This clonotype was picked up many times. The J gene is TRBJ2-3, the V gene TRBV7-6; 7 bases fit TRBD1. The CDR3 is 17 amino acids. V lost 2 bases to trimming and J lost 6 bases; unmatched junction nucleotides: 14. Germline CDR1 SGHVS, CDR2 FNYEAQ. CDR3 nucleotides: TGTGCCAGCAGCTTAACAGGGGCCGGGACCGTGGGGGATACGCAGTATTTT. This codes for CASSLTGAGTVGDTQYF.

The J gene is TRBJ1-1, the V gene TRBV13; the D gene is possibly TRBD1 (6 bases). The CDR3 spans 12 residues. Between the trimmed V and J ends, which lost 7 bases and 11 bases, there was a span of 17 bases. Germline CDR1 is PRHDT and CDR2 is FYEKMQ (reference sequence). The CDR3 sequence: CASTQPGADAFF. The CDR3 DNA follows: TGTGCCAGCACCCAACCGGGGGCGGATGCTTTCTTT.

This clonotype was picked up many times. The chain links TRBV7-8 to TRBJ1-6; unclear D gene. The germline V gene has CDR1 SGHVS and CDR2 FQNEAQ. V dropped 4 bases and J dropped 6 bases, with 19 bases sitting between them. This CDR3 spans 17 amino acids. The DNA of the CDR3 is TGTGCCAGCAGCTCCACTGGACGTCCGAGGCTTAATTCACCCCTCCACTTT. Protein sequence: CASSSTGRPRLNSPLHF. Full variable domain (rest looked up from reference TRBV7-8 and TRBJ1-6): GAGVSQSPRYKVAKRGQDVALRCDPISGHVSLFWYQQALGQGPEFLTYFQNEAQLDKSGLPSDRFFAERPEGSVSTLKIQRTQQEDSAVYLCASSSTGRPRLNSPLHFGNGTRLTVT.

In this sample, this clonotype turned up many times. The genes are TRBV11-2 and TRBJ2-7; TRBD2 matches at 12 bases. Trimming took 6 bases from V and 7 from J; bases not matched to a gene: 7. Germline CDR1 and CDR2: SGHAT and FQNNGV. The CDR3 runs 14 residues. The CDR3 nucleotides read TGTGCCAGCAGGAGACTAGCGGGAGAGCGGGAGCAGTACTTC. This sequence encodes CASRRLAGEREQYF.

This clonotype was detected ten times or more. This sequence joins TRBV14 and TRBJ2-1; 8 bases are shared with TRBD1. Trimming took 4 bases from V and 6 from J; bases not matched to a gene: 8. Germline CDR1 SGHDN, CDR2 FVKESK. The CDR3 consists of 15 residues. In nucleotides, the CDR3 is TGTGCCAGCAGCCGGACAGGGTATGTCCTCAATGAGCAGTTCTTC. Its translation is CASSRTGYVLNEQFF.

V and J are TRBV12-3 or TRBV12-4 and TRBJ1-2, with 7 bases lining up with TRBD1. CDR3 size: 14 residues. V lost 5 bases, J lost 5 bases, and 8 bases stayed unmatched. In DNA, the CDR3 is TGTGCCAGCAGTCTCCGGGACAGTTTATATGGCTACACCTTC. It yields the protein CASSLRDSLYGYTF.